One sample yielded the 4 T cell receptor beta chains listed below, sequenced in a study of blood T cell repertoires in COVID-19. The data were produced by immunoSEQ multiplex PCR, yet TCRdb's version contains in-frame clones alone and is incomplete. The table includes 350,000 to 400,000 clones, roughly 90% detected once. Sequencing input: peripheral blood. Receptors were obtained from a woman in her 30s with COVID-19, enrolled during active disease.

CDR3 in DNA: TGTGCCAGCAGCTTTAGGGGCGGAACCCAAGAGACCCAGTACTTC. It encodes CASSFRGGTQETQYF. The rearrangement joins TRBV7-8 to TRBJ2-5, with TRBD1 as a possible D gene (5 bases). The CDR3 length is 15 residues. Trimming shortened V by 3 bases and J by 1 base, and 12 bases separated the two germline ends. Germline-derived CDR1 and CDR2 are SGHVS and FQNEAQ.

The chain joins TRBV7-2 to TRBJ2-7, with 9 bases aligning to TRBD1. Germline-derived CDR1 and CDR2 are SGHTA and FQGNSA. V lost 2 bases and J lost 5; bases outside the gene matches: 4. The CDR3 runs to 14 residues. The CDR3 sequence is CASSLWDRDHEQYF. The CDR3 coding sequence is TGTGCCAGCAGCTTATGGGACAGGGATCACGAGCAGTACTTC.

As to this clone: Other DNA sequences in the same sample also yield this CDR3. This chain joins TRBV10-3 and TRBJ1-1, with D perhaps matching TRBD1 (5 bases). CDR3 length: 14 residues. V dropped 3 bases and J dropped 0 bases, with 8 bases sitting between them. CDR1 ENHRY and CDR2 SYGVKD come from the germline V gene. This CDR3 reads CAISEGALNTEAFF. The CDR3 DNA reads TGTGCCATCAGTGAAGGGGCTCTGAACACTGAAGCTTTCTTT.

This chain connects TRBV7-9 to TRBJ2-5; perhaps TRBD1 as D (5 bases). V lost 3 bases, J lost 3 bases, and 26 bases lay in between. Germline CDR1 is SEHNR and CDR2 is FQNEAQ (reference sequence). This CDR3 contains 19 residues. This CDR3 is CASSLVGPDKRFLKETQYF. CDR3 sequence (DNA): TGTGCCAGCAGCTTGGTCGGTCCGGACAAAAGATTCCTAAAAGAGACCCAGTACTTC.